The 17 T cell receptor beta chains below were found in one sample sequenced in a study of early T cells in non-severe SARS-CoV-2 infection. TCRdb redid the calling of the 5' RACE reads with MiXCR, one entry per CDR3 protein. The repertoire holds about 79,000 distinct CDR3 sequences, approximately 13% seen once, with approximately 5.7% in the top ten. Sequencing used whole blood. The receptors originated from an adult who was a healthcare worker with PCR-confirmed SARS-CoV-2 infection or an uninfected control (not recorded which).

In this sample, this clonotype turned up many times. The rearrangement links TRBV18 to TRBJ1-1; TRBD1 matches 9 bases. The CDR3 contains 16 residues. Losses at the gene ends were 5 bases for V and 4 bases for J; bases not matched to a gene: 11. CDR1 and CDR2 (germline): KGHSH, LQKENI. DNA for the CDR3: TGTGCCAGCTCAGACAGGGGGGACAGATCCGGCACTGAAGCTTTCTTT. Translation gives CASSDRGDRSGTEAFF.

This clonotype has only a few counts. V is TRBV6-5 and J is TRBJ2-3; 7 nucleotides line up with TRBD1. Looked up from germline, CDR1 is MNHEY and CDR2 is SVGAGI. V shed 6 bases, J shed 0 bases, and the junction held 9 bases outside the gene matches. The CDR3 is 16 residues long. The CDR3 coding sequence is TGTGCCAGCAGCCGAATAACAGGGGTCAGCACAGATACGCAGTATTTT. This encodes CASSRITGVSTDTQYF.

This clonotype was seen at least ten times. The chain employs TRBV3-1 and TRBJ1-1; D not resolved. The CDR3 totals 14 residues. V was trimmed by 4 bases and J by 2 bases, leaving 11 bases between them. Germline CDR1 is LGHDT and CDR2 is YNNKEL (reference sequence). CDR3 DNA sequence: TGTGCCAGCAGCCCATCGATCTCCAACACTGAAGCTTTCTTT. Translating gives CASSPSISNTEAFF.

Many counts were recorded for this clonotype. The CDR3 loop is CASSPPRSSYNSPLHF. The DNA for the CDR3 is TGTGCCAGCTCACCACCGAGGAGCTCCTATAATTCACCCCTCCACTTT. This chain uses TRBV18 with TRBJ1-6, with D unclear. Trimming took off 0 bases at V and 0 bases at J, with 6 bases between the two ends. The length of the CDR3 is 16 residues. CDR1 KGHSH and CDR2 LQKENI come from the germline V gene.

The rearrangement uses TRBV18 and TRBJ2-2; D gene ambiguous. The CDR3 is 15 residues long. Trimming stripped 1 base from V and 4 bases from J, with 10 bases between. Germline lookup yields CDR1 KGHSH and CDR2 LQKENI. DNA of the CDR3: TGTGCCAGCTCACCACAGGGTACGGGCACCGGGGAGCTGTTTTTT. Protein product: CASSPQGTGTGELFF.

Ten or more counts support this clonotype. The chain employs TRBV6-5 and TRBJ1-1; D unclear. The CDR3 covers 15 residues. V dropped 6 bases and J dropped 0 bases, with 14 bases sitting between them. Looked up from germline, CDR1 is MNHEY and CDR2 is SVGAGI. CDR3 sequence reads: CASRLAGSMNTEAFF. The DNA of the CDR3 is TGTGCCAGCAGACTTGCGGGGTCCATGAACACTGAAGCTTTCTTT.

The V and J genes are TRBV6-5 and TRBJ1-1; weak D call: TRBD1 (6 bases). Trimming shortened V by 6 bases and J by 7 bases, and 15 bases separated the two germline ends. Germline CDR1 and CDR2: MNHEY and SVGAGI. The CDR3 contains 13 residues. The CDR3 DNA sequence: TGTGCCAGCAGAATTTCAGCCAGGGGTGAAGCTTTCTTT. This translates into CASRISARGEAFF.

This clonotype has more than one count but fewer than ten. The V call is TRBV9, the J call TRBJ1-3; maybe TRBD1 (5 bases). Germline V lookup: CDR1 SGDLS, CDR2 YYNGEE. This CDR3 contains 17 residues. The V end lost 2 bases, the J end lost 0 bases, and 15 bases lay between the germline ends. DNA for the CDR3: TGTGCCAGCAGCGTTCGCGGGGACGAAATCTCTGGAAACACCATATATTTT. Its translation: CASSVRGDEISGNTIYF.

This clonotype was counted a few times. Written as DNA, the CDR3 is TGTGCCAGCAGCCAAGGGGACAGGGCATACACTGAAGCTTTCTTT. This encodes CASSQGDRAYTEAFF. The chain is built from TRBV3-1 and TRBJ1-1; 9 nucleotides match TRBD1. V lost 1 base, J lost 3 bases, and 3 bases stayed unmatched. CDR1 is LGHDT and CDR2 is YNNKEL in the germline V gene (reference sequence). The CDR3 loop spans 15 amino acids.

The chain employs TRBV12-5 and TRBJ2-2, with 8 bases fitting TRBD2. CDR1 LGHNT and CDR2 FRNRAP come from the germline V gene. The V gene end was trimmed by 5 bases and the J gene end by 7 bases; junction bases not matched to a gene: 12. The CDR3 contains 16 residues. The DNA for the CDR3 is TGTGCTAGTGGTCCCCCCCAGCGGGGGCTGGACGGGGAGCTGTTTTTT. Its translation is CASGPPQRGLDGELFF.

This clonotype was detected only a few times. The chain is built from TRBV12-3 or TRBV12-4 and TRBJ1-1; D is unresolved. The CDR3 has 14 amino acids. V lost 5 bases and J 0 bases, leaving 10 bases between the germline ends. CDR3 amino acids: CASSLNRMNTEAFF. The CDR3 DNA is TGTGCCAGCAGTCTAAATAGAATGAACACTGAAGCTTTCTTT.

This clonotype came up many times. The rearrangement uses TRBV7-6 and TRBJ1-3, with D unresolved. CDR3 size: 15 residues. The V gene's germline CDR1 is SGHVS and CDR2 FNYEAQ. V lost 1 base to trimming and J lost 0 bases, with 7 bases between them. The CDR3 region is CASSLEASSGNTIYF. The CDR3 DNA is TGTGCCAGCAGCTTAGAGGCGAGCTCTGGAAACACCATATATTTT.

This clonotype was counted only a few times. J is TRBJ2-2 and V is TRBV6-1, with 8 nucleotides matching TRBD1. V lost 7 bases to trimming and J lost 0 bases; unmatched junction nucleotides: 7. Germline loops: CDR1 MNHNS, CDR2 SASEGT. The CDR3 is made up of 16 amino acids. In nucleotides, the CDR3 is TGTGCCAGCACCAGGGACAGGATCTCGAACACCGGGGAGCTGTTTTTT. Translation: CASTRDRISNTGELFF.

Ten or more counts support this clonotype. The chain is built from TRBV24-1 and TRBJ2-1; 9 nucleotides match TRBD2. Germline CDR1 KGHDR, CDR2 SFDVKD. Germline trimming cut 6 bases from V and 9 bases from J; bases unmatched to any gene: 5. The CDR3 loop spans 13 amino acids. CDR3 region: CATSRAGGTEQFF. The DNA of the CDR3 is TGTGCCACCAGTCGTGCGGGAGGGACTGAGCAGTTCTTC.

This clonotype has ten or more counts. The chain uses TRBV7-9 and TRBJ2-7; D could derive from TRBD1 or TRBD2 (5 bases each). Per germline, CDR1 SEHNR and CDR2 FQNEAQ (reference sequence). The germline V and J ends were trimmed by 5 bases and 6 bases, with 11 bases remaining between them. The CDR3 totals 12 residues. CDR3 nucleotide sequence: TGTGCCAGCAGCACCGGGACGCTCGAGCAGTACTTC. Translated, it gives CASSTGTLEQYF.

This clonotype was counted only a few times. The chain uses TRBV4-1 and TRBJ2-1; 9 nucleotides match TRBD2. CDR1 is MGHRA, CDR2 YSYEKL, per germline. The CDR3 loop spans 15 amino acids. V dropped 2 bases and J dropped 9; count of bases not matched to a gene: 8. CDR3 in amino acids: CASSQNVLAGFEQFF. Here the CDR3 DNA reads TGCGCCAGCAGCCAAAACGTCCTAGCGGGATTTGAGCAGTTCTTC.

The J gene is TRBJ2-2, the V gene TRBV5-1; perhaps D is TRBD1 or TRBD2 (6 bases each). CDR1 and CDR2 (germline): SGHRS, YFSETQ. The CDR3 covers 16 residues. V was pared by 4 bases and J by 0 bases, with 13 bases between. The CDR3 region has the DNA TGCGCCAGCAGCAGGGGGGACGGACCGAACACCGGGGAGCTGTTTTTT. This codes for CASSRGDGPNTGELFF.